Presented here are 25 T cell receptor beta chains from one specimen sequenced in a study of cytomegalovirus exposure and HLA in healthy donors. With 60 Vbeta and 13 Jbeta primers, the PCR was carried out. The assay was immunoSEQ multiplex PCR, and TCRdb's table has in-frame clones only and misses some. The sample lists about 92,000 clones; approximately 84% were seen once. The sample was PBMCs. The receptors were sampled from a girl aged 2 to 9 in good health and CMV-seropositive.

The count of this clone is one. This sequence joins TRBV5-1 and TRBJ2-4; 10 positions match TRBD1. The trim removed 4 bases at V and 6 bases at J, leaving 4 bases unmatched. Germline V gene sequence: CDR1 SGHRS, CDR2 YFSETQ. The CDR3 length is 14 residues. CDR3 sequence: CASSPTGGPNIQYF. CDR3 DNA: TGCGCCAGCAGCCCGACAGGGGGCCCAAACATTCAGTACTTC.

This clone was seen more than once but under ten times. The chain links TRBV30 to TRBJ2-1, with 10 nucleotides matching TRBD1. V dropped 1 base and J dropped 7; count of bases not matched to a gene: 7. In germline, CDR1 is GTSNPN, CDR2 SVGIG (reference sequence). The CDR3 contains 15 residues. CDR3 nucleotide sequence: TGTGCCTGGAGTGATCCGGGACAGGGGCCGAATGAGCAGTTCTTC. Protein sequence: CAWSDPGQGPNEQFF.

V is TRBV4-3 and J is TRBJ2-5; no firm D call. This CDR3 is built from 15 residues. Germline V gives CDR1 LGHNA, CDR2 YSLEER. V was trimmed by 0 bases and J by 5 bases, leaving 13 bases between them. The CDR3 DNA follows: TGCGCCAGCAGCCAAGAATCCGGTTACGGTGAGACCCAGTACTTC. It translates to CASSQESGYGETQYF.

V and J are TRBV5-1 and TRBJ2-2; D ambiguous. Trimming took off 4 bases at V and 0 bases at J, with 4 bases between the two ends. Germline V gene sequence: CDR1 SGHRS, CDR2 YFSETQ. The CDR3 extends over 13 amino acids. The DNA of the CDR3 is TGCGCCAGCAGCCCCGCGAACACCGGGGAGCTGTTTTTT. As protein: CASSPANTGELFF.

The chain joins TRBV6-1 to TRBJ1-1; no clear D gene. The CDR3 runs 11 residues. V lost 4 bases to trimming and J lost 11 bases, with 11 bases between them. Germline CDR1 reads MNHNS; CDR2 reads SASEGT. CDR3 sequence (DNA): TGTGCCAGCAGTGGTCAGGTGTCGGCTTTCTTT. Encoded protein: CASSGQVSAFF.

This chain links TRBV19 with TRBJ2-5; D is possibly TRBD2 (5 bases). The CDR3 is 12 amino acids. CDR1 LNHDA and CDR2 SQIVND come from the germline V gene (reference sequence). The V end was cut by 10 bases, the J end by 0 bases, with 9 bases between. The CDR3 spells CATAEDQETQYF. In DNA, the CDR3 is TGTGCCACCGCGGAGGACCAAGAGACCCAGTACTTC.

The chain combines TRBV5-6 with TRBJ2-7; the match to TRBD2 covers 10 bases. Germline CDR1 SGHDT, CDR2 YYEEEE. V shed 2 bases, J shed 3 bases, and the junction held 11 bases outside the gene matches. The CDR3 contains 17 residues. The CDR3 coding sequence is TGTGCCAGCAGCTTCTCCCCCCTAGCGGGAGCTATCTACGAGCAGTACTTC. Encoded protein: CASSFSPLAGAIYEQYF.

The chain uses TRBV9 and TRBJ2-7, with 8 nucleotides matching TRBD2. The junction had 7 bases not matched to a gene; V was cut back by 3 bases and J by 2 bases. CDR1 SGDLS and CDR2 YYNGEE come from the germline V gene. The CDR3 runs 15 residues. CDR3 residues: CASSAGGGRTYEQYF. CDR3 in DNA: TGTGCCAGCAGCGCCGGGGGCGGGAGGACCTACGAGCAGTACTTC.

The rearrangement links TRBV6-6 to TRBJ2-3; 10 bases agree with TRBD2. This CDR3 has 15 residues. V lost 2 bases and J lost 3; bases outside the gene matches: 2. Germline lookup yields CDR1 MNHNY and CDR2 SVGAGI (reference sequence). DNA of the CDR3: TGTGCCAGCAGTTACGGACTAGCGGTTACAGATACGCAGTATTTT. This gives the protein CASSYGLAVTDTQYF.

The rearrangement links TRBV6-1 to TRBJ1-5; TRBD1 might be the D (6 bases). The CDR3 covers 12 residues. Trimming pared 5 bases from V and 7 bases from J, leaving 9 bases between. Germline V gene lookup returns CDR1 MNHNS and CDR2 SASEGT. The CDR3 sequence is CASSLGAQPQHF. CDR3 in DNA: TGTGCCAGCAGTCTGGGGGCCCAGCCCCAGCATTTT.

The chain employs TRBV19 and TRBJ1-4; D may be TRBD1 (5 bases). Trimming stripped 3 bases from V and 2 bases from J, with 10 bases between. There are 15 residues in the CDR3. Germline values: CDR1 LNHDA, CDR2 SQIVND (reference sequence). Here the CDR3 reads CASSIVPGTNEKLFF. CDR3 DNA: TGTGCCAGTAGTATCGTGCCAGGGACTAATGAAAAACTGTTTTTT.

The V call is TRBV5-4, the J call TRBJ1-4, with D tentatively TRBD1 (6 bases). There are 12 residues in the CDR3. V was cut by 4 bases and J by 8 bases, with 9 bases left in between. Germline CDR1 reads SGHNT; CDR2 reads YYREEE (reference sequence). The DNA for the CDR3 is TGTGCCAGCAGCGTCACAGGGGAAAAACTGTTTTTT. Residues: CASSVTGEKLFF.

This chain uses TRBV6-5 with TRBJ1-2, with a tentative D call TRBD1 (5 bases). Germline values: CDR1 MNHEY, CDR2 SVGAGI. V lost 7 bases and J 8 bases, leaving 23 bases between the germline ends. CDR3 size: 15 residues. The CDR3 here is CASTSGVQGGWGYTF. In DNA, the CDR3 is TGTGCCAGCACCTCCGGTGTGCAGGGAGGTTGGGGCTACACCTTC.

V gene TRBV7-3 combines with J gene TRBJ2-7; perhaps TRBD2 as D (5 bases). Germline-derived CDR1 and CDR2 are SGHTA and FQGTGA. This CDR3 is built from 13 residues. Trimming stripped 4 bases from V and 6 bases from J, with 13 bases between. CDR3 coding DNA: TGTGCCAGCAGCTCCCTCGAGCGGATCGAGCAGTACTTC. Its protein is CASSSLERIEQYF.

V gene TRBV9 combines with J gene TRBJ2-5; TRBD2 matches 7 bases. This CDR3 comprises 14 residues. V gave up 3 bases and J gave up 5 bases; unmatched junction bases: 7. Germline CDR1 SGDLS, CDR2 YYNGEE. The CDR3 nucleotides are TGTGCCAGCAGCGCCCGGAGCGGGACGGAGACCCAGTACTTC. It codes for CASSARSGTETQYF.

This chain joins TRBV4-3 and TRBJ1-5; possible D gene TRBD1, 6 bases. In germline, CDR1 is LGHNA, CDR2 YSLEER. Trimming took 0 bases from V and 5 from J, leaving 11 bases between them. The length of the CDR3 is 15 residues. CDR3 residues: CASSQDRDTDQPQHF. In DNA form, the CDR3 reads TGCGCCAGCAGCCAAGATAGGGACACTGATCAGCCCCAGCATTTT.

The chain has TRBV28 and TRBJ2-1; maybe TRBD2 (5 bases). Germline V gene sequence: CDR1 MDHEN, CDR2 SYDVKM. V lost 8 bases, J lost 3 bases, and 17 bases lay in between. This CDR3 contains 15 residues. CDR3 bases: TGTGCCAGCTCCTACGAGGGCAGGATCTACAATGAGCAGTTCTTC. Its translation: CASSYEGRIYNEQFF.

The chain has TRBV28 and TRBJ2-2; D ambiguous. Deletions cut 6 bases from V and 7 bases from J, with 3 bases between. The CDR3 length is 10 residues. The V gene's germline CDR1 is MDHEN and CDR2 SYDVKM. The CDR3 DNA sequence: TGTGCCAGCAGACACGGGGAGCTGTTTTTT. Protein sequence: CASRHGELFF. Full variable domain (remainder filled in from reference TRBV28 and TRBJ2-2): DVKVTQSSRYLVKRTGEKVFLECVQDMDHENMFWYRQDPGLGLRLIYFSYDVKMKEKGDIPEGYSVSREKKERFSLILESASTNQTSMYLCASRHGELFFGEGSRLTVL.

The V gene is TRBV11-3, the J gene TRBJ2-7, with D possibly matching TRBD1 (5 bases). CDR1 and CDR2 from the germline V gene are SGHNT and YENEEA. V was pared by 5 bases and J by 2 bases, with 13 bases between. This CDR3 has 14 residues. The CDR3 DNA sequence: TGTGCCAGCAGCAAAGGGGTCTCCACCTACGAGCAGTACTTC. This encodes CASSKGVSTYEQYF.

The V gene is TRBV5-1, the J gene TRBJ1-4; a possible D gene is TRBD1 (6 bases). The germline V gene encodes CDR1 SGHRS and CDR2 YFSETQ. V lost 4 bases and J 4 bases, leaving 14 bases between the germline ends. This CDR3 contains 15 residues. CDR3 region: CASSTGHRINEKLFF. The CDR3 DNA reads as TGCGCCAGCAGCACGGGACATCGGATTAATGAAAAACTGTTTTTT.

The V gene is TRBV7-2, the J gene TRBJ2-5; 9 bases are shared with TRBD1. This CDR3 is built from 16 residues. Germline CDR1 reads SGHTA; CDR2 reads FQGNSA. The junction had 5 bases not matched to a gene; V was cut back by 1 base and J by 2 bases. CDR3: CASSLVGQGQQETQYF. DNA for the CDR3: TGTGCCAGCAGCTTAGTGGGACAGGGACAACAAGAGACCCAGTACTTC.

The sample holds one count of this clone. The rearrangement uses TRBV9 and TRBJ2-1; 7 positions agree with TRBD2. Losses at the gene ends were 2 bases for V and 10 bases for J; bases not matched to a gene: 12. This CDR3 spans 15 amino acids. CDR1 is SGDLS and CDR2 is YYNGEE in the germline V gene. The CDR3 DNA reads as TGTGCCAGCAGCGTGGCGGGAGCCCCATCTGAGGAGCAGTTCTTC. It translates to CASSVAGAPSEEQFF.

This chain connects TRBV5-1 to TRBJ2-7, with a tentative D call TRBD2 (6 bases). CDR3 length equals 15 residues. Germline loops: CDR1 SGHRS, CDR2 YFSETQ. V lost 0 bases and J 2 bases, leaving 12 bases between the germline ends. The CDR3 loop is CASSLEGGVAYEQYF. CDR3 nucleotides: TGCGCCAGCAGCTTGGAAGGAGGGGTTGCCTACGAGCAGTACTTC.

The chain employs TRBV30 and TRBJ1-1; D ambiguous. Germline V gene lookup returns CDR1 GTSNPN and CDR2 SVGIG (reference sequence). V lost 0 bases to trimming and J lost 1 base, with 6 bases between them. CDR3 length: 13 residues. CDR3 sequence (DNA): TGTGCCTGGAGTGTGAGGCCGAACACTGAAGCTTTCTTT. Protein sequence: CAWSVRPNTEAFF.

This chain links TRBV29-1 with TRBJ2-1; 8 bases are shared with TRBD1. Trimming cost V 6 bases and J 9 bases; bases outside gene matches: 10. The CDR3 totals 13 residues. Germline V gene sequence: CDR1 SQVTM, CDR2 ANQGSEA. The CDR3 sequence: CSVASDRVGEQFF. As DNA, the CDR3 is TGCAGCGTCGCCTCGGACAGGGTTGGTGAGCAGTTCTTC.